These T cell receptor beta chains were read from a single sample in a study of blood T cell repertoires in COVID-19. The assay was immunoSEQ multiplex PCR, and TCRdb's table has in-frame clones only and misses some. The sample records more than 200,000 clones, around 88% being singletons. Sequences were obtained from PBMCs or T cells enriched from blood (not recorded which). These TCRs come from a woman younger than 45 who had recovered from COVID-19. The CDR3 runs from the conserved cysteine through the conserved F or W. D genes are given only for firm matches. The size of a clone is reported for some rows only, either as once, few or many, or as a class for expanded clones.

D gene: .; J gene: TRBJ1-5; clone size: .; V gene: TRBV19; CDR3 DNA: TGTGCCAGTACCCAGGGAAGTCATAGCAATCAGCCCCAGCATTTT; CDR3 protein: CASTQGSHSNQPQHF
D gene: .; J gene: TRBJ2-1; clone size: .; V gene: TRBV12-1; CDR3 DNA: TGTGCCAGGGGACTAAAACCCGATGAGCAGTTCTTC; CDR3 protein: CARGLKPDEQFF
D gene: .; J gene: TRBJ2-5; clone size: .; V gene: TRBV7-9; CDR3 DNA: TGTGCCAGCAGCCCTTCTTCGTACCAAGAGACCCAGTACTTC; CDR3 protein: CASSPSSYQETQYF
D gene: TRBD1; J gene: TRBJ1-5; clone size: .; V gene: TRBV28; CDR3 DNA: TGTGCCAGCAGTCTCCCCGGGCGGTGGTTGCCGCAGGGGGTTAATCAGCCCCAGCATTTT; CDR3 protein: CASSLPGRWLPQGVNQPQHF
D gene: TRBD2; J gene: TRBJ2-7; clone size: once; V gene: TRBV29-1; CDR3 DNA: TGCAGCGTAGCGGGAGTCAACTACGAGCAGTACTTC; CDR3 protein: CSVAGVNYEQYF
D gene: TRBD2; J gene: TRBJ2-7; clone size: few; V gene: TRBV6-2/TRBV6-3; CDR3 DNA: TGTGCCAGCAGTTTTAGCGGGACCCGCTACGAGCAGTACTTC; CDR3 protein: CASSFSGTRYEQYF
D gene: .; J gene: TRBJ1-5; clone size: .; V gene: TRBV15; CDR3 DNA: TGTGCCACCAGCAGAGAGAGAGGCCAGCCCCAGCATTTT; CDR3 protein: CATSRERGQPQHF
D gene: TRBD2; J gene: TRBJ2-3; clone size: .; V gene: TRBV11-3; CDR3 DNA: TGTGCCAGCAGCTTGGGGGTGACTAGCGGCCTCACAGATACGCAGTATTTT; CDR3 protein: CASSLGVTSGLTDTQYF
D gene: .; J gene: TRBJ1-5; clone size: .; V gene: TRBV30; CDR3 DNA: TGTGCCTGGAGTGTACAAACCTCCACATGGAATCAGCCCCAGCATTTT; CDR3 protein: CAWSVQTSTWNQPQHF
D gene: .; J gene: TRBJ1-2; clone size: .; V gene: TRBV6-2/TRBV6-3; CDR3 DNA: TGTGCCAGCAGTTACTCTGACAGGTCCGGATATGGCTACACCTTC; CDR3 protein: CASSYSDRSGYGYTF
D gene: .; J gene: TRBJ1-5; clone size: .; V gene: TRBV10-3; CDR3 DNA: TGTGCCATCAGTTACTCGGGGGAGAGCAATCAGCCCCAGCATTTT; CDR3 protein: CAISYSGESNQPQHF
D gene: TRBD1; J gene: TRBJ1-1; clone size: .; V gene: TRBV28; CDR3 DNA: TGTGCCAGCACCCTGACCAATGGACAGGGTCCCCCTGAAGCTTTCTTT; CDR3 protein: CASTLTNGQGPPEAFF
D gene: TRBD1; J gene: TRBJ1-6; clone size: .; V gene: TRBV7-2; CDR3 DNA: TGTGCCAGCAGCTTAATCTCGAGGACAGGGGCGCGGAATTCACCCCTCCACTTT; CDR3 protein: CASSLISRTGARNSPLHF
D gene: TRBD1; J gene: TRBJ2-6; clone size: .; V gene: TRBV7-3; CDR3 DNA: TGTGCCAGCAGCCAACAGGGGGCTGCTGGGGCCAACGTCCTGACTTTC; CDR3 protein: CASSQQGAAGANVLTF
D gene: .; J gene: TRBJ1-6; clone size: .; V gene: TRBV19; CDR3 DNA: TGTGCCAGTAGTATTTTGGGAGAAAATAATTCACCCCTCCACTTT; CDR3 protein: CASSILGENNSPLHF
D gene: .; J gene: TRBJ1-1; clone size: .; V gene: TRBV28; CDR3 DNA: TGTGCCAGCAGCAGAGGAACTGAAGCTTTCTTT; CDR3 protein: CASSRGTEAFF
D gene: TRBD1; J gene: TRBJ2-4; clone size: .; V gene: TRBV5-1; CDR3 DNA: TGCGCCAGCAGCTTGGCCCACAGGGGCAGTTCCAAAAACATTCAGTACTTC; CDR3 protein: CASSLAHRGSSKNIQYF
D gene: .; J gene: TRBJ2-7; clone size: .; V gene: TRBV18; CDR3 DNA: TGTGCCAGCTCACTCACAGGGAGATACGAGCAGTACTTC; CDR3 protein: CASSLTGRYEQYF
D gene: .; J gene: TRBJ2-6; clone size: .; V gene: TRBV7-3; CDR3 DNA: TGTGCCAGCAGCTCCCCTAGGGGCTCTGGGGCCAACGTCCTGACTTTC; CDR3 protein: CASSSPRGSGANVLTF
D gene: .; J gene: TRBJ2-2; clone size: .; V gene: TRBV12-3/TRBV12-4; CDR3 DNA: TGTGCCAGCAGCCTGAACACCGGGGAGCTGTTTTTT; CDR3 protein: CASSLNTGELFF
D gene: TRBD1; J gene: TRBJ1-2; clone size: .; V gene: TRBV19; CDR3 DNA: TGTGCCAGTAGTAGCGACAGGGTTTATGGCTACACCTTC; CDR3 protein: CASSSDRVYGYTF
D gene: .; J gene: TRBJ1-1; clone size: few; V gene: TRBV9; CDR3 DNA: TGTGCCAGCAGCGTAGGGGGCAGAGAGAACACTGAAGCTTTCTTT; CDR3 protein: CASSVGGRENTEAFF
D gene: TRBD1; J gene: TRBJ2-1; clone size: .; V gene: TRBV7-2; CDR3 DNA: TGTGCCAGCAGCTTATTCCCGCTGGGACAGGGGTACAATGAGCAGTTCTTC; CDR3 protein: CASSLFPLGQGYNEQFF
D gene: .; J gene: TRBJ1-2; clone size: .; V gene: TRBV19; CDR3 DNA: TGTGCCAGTAGTTCTCGGGGGGAGGAATATGGCTACACCTTC; CDR3 protein: CASSSRGEEYGYTF
D gene: TRBD1; J gene: TRBJ1-2; clone size: .; V gene: TRBV25-1; CDR3 DNA: TGTGCCAGCAGACCGGGAGGGGGCGATGGCTACACCTTC; CDR3 protein: CASRPGGGDGYTF
D gene: TRBD2; J gene: TRBJ2-3; clone size: .; V gene: TRBV9; CDR3 DNA: TGTGCCAGCAGCAGGGTCGCGGGAGAGGGAGGGGGCACAGATACGCAGTATTTT; CDR3 protein: CASSRVAGEGGGTDTQYF
D gene: .; J gene: TRBJ1-2; clone size: .; V gene: TRBV25-1; CDR3 DNA: TGTGCCAGCAGTGACCCTAGGGGCCACTATGGCTACACCTTC; CDR3 protein: CASSDPRGHYGYTF
D gene: TRBD1; J gene: TRBJ2-3; clone size: .; V gene: TRBV9; CDR3 DNA: TGTGCCAGCAGCGAGACAGGGGGCACAGATACGCAGTATTTT; CDR3 protein: CASSETGGTDTQYF
D gene: .; J gene: TRBJ2-1; clone size: .; V gene: TRBV4-1; CDR3 DNA: TGCGCCAGCAGCCCCCTAGGTCAGAGCTCCTACAATGAGCAGTTCTTC; CDR3 protein: CASSPLGQSSYNEQFF
D gene: .; J gene: TRBJ2-7; clone size: .; V gene: TRBV5-1; CDR3 DNA: TGCGCCAGCAGCTCGGACAGCTACGAGCAGTACTTC; CDR3 protein: CASSSDSYEQYF
D gene: TRBD1; J gene: TRBJ2-7; clone size: .; V gene: TRBV29-1; CDR3 DNA: TGCAGCGCTAAATCCACCGGGACAGGGTCCTACGAGCAGTACTTC; CDR3 protein: CSAKSTGTGSYEQYF
D gene: .; J gene: TRBJ1-2; clone size: .; V gene: TRBV28; CDR3 DNA: TGTGCCAGCAGGACCGCAGGGGCTGGCTATGGCTACACCTTC; CDR3 protein: CASRTAGAGYGYTF
D gene: .; J gene: TRBJ1-2; clone size: once; V gene: TRBV28; CDR3 DNA: TGTGCCAGCAGTTCAGGACAGCCCACTAAGAATGGCTACACCTTC; CDR3 protein: CASSSGQPTKNGYTF
D gene: .; J gene: TRBJ1-2; clone size: .; V gene: TRBV5-1; CDR3 DNA: TGCGCCAGCAGCTTGGAACGGCAGGCTCGGCAAGGCTACACCTTC; CDR3 protein: CASSLERQARQGYTF
D gene: .; J gene: TRBJ1-1; clone size: .; V gene: TRBV28; CDR3 DNA: TGTGCCAGCAGTTTACCGACAGGTGCCTGGACTGAAGCTTTCTTT; CDR3 protein: CASSLPTGAWTEAFF
D gene: .; J gene: TRBJ2-1; clone size: .; V gene: TRBV27; CDR3 DNA: TGTGCCAGCAGTTTAGGGGCACCAGTTTACAATGAGCAGTTCTTC; CDR3 protein: CASSLGAPVYNEQFF
D gene: TRBD1; J gene: TRBJ1-5; clone size: .; V gene: TRBV6-6; CDR3 DNA: TGTGCCAGCAGGGCCGTAGGGGGCAATAGCAATCAGCCCCAGCATTTT; CDR3 protein: CASRAVGGNSNQPQHF
D gene: .; J gene: TRBJ1-2; clone size: .; V gene: TRBV18; CDR3 DNA: TGTGCCAGCTCACCAGTTAAACACCCCCGGGGAGGCTACACCTTC; CDR3 protein: CASSPVKHPRGGYTF
D gene: .; J gene: TRBJ2-1; clone size: .; V gene: TRBV30; CDR3 DNA: TGTGCCTGGAGTGGACAGACCTACAATGAGCAGTTCTTC; CDR3 protein: CAWSGQTYNEQFF
D gene: .; J gene: TRBJ2-1; clone size: .; V gene: TRBV25-1; CDR3 DNA: TGTGCCAGCAGTACGGTAACACCTACAGGCCAGCAAAACAATGAGCAGTTCTTC; CDR3 protein: CASSTVTPTGQQNNEQFF
D gene: TRBD2; J gene: TRBJ2-7; clone size: .; V gene: TRBV6-6; CDR3 DNA: TGTGCCAGCAGTCAAATTTGGGTTCCGGGACTAGCGGGTGTCTACGAGCAGTACTTC; CDR3 protein: CASSQIWVPGLAGVYEQYF
D gene: .; J gene: TRBJ1-2; clone size: .; V gene: TRBV2; CDR3 DNA: TGTGCCAGCATCACTTTTGGGGGCAGGTCTAACTATGGCTACACCTTC; CDR3 protein: CASITFGGRSNYGYTF
D gene: TRBD2; J gene: TRBJ2-7; clone size: .; V gene: TRBV28; CDR3 DNA: TGTGCCAGCTTAAGCGGGGCTCCCTACGAGCAGTACTTC; CDR3 protein: CASLSGAPYEQYF
D gene: .; J gene: TRBJ2-7; clone size: .; V gene: TRBV7-9; CDR3 DNA: TGTGCCAGCAGCCGCTCTTGGGTCGAGGGGCAGTACTTC; CDR3 protein: CASSRSWVEGQYF
D gene: .; J gene: TRBJ2-5; clone size: .; V gene: TRBV3-1/TRBV3-2; CDR3 DNA: TGTGCCAGCAGCCACCAGACGGAGGGGACCCAGTACTTC; CDR3 protein: CASSHQTEGTQYF
D gene: .; J gene: TRBJ1-5; clone size: .; V gene: TRBV19; CDR3 DNA: TGTGCCACCACCCTGGGGCCCCAGCTGCCCCAGCATTTT; CDR3 protein: CATTLGPQLPQHF
D gene: TRBD2; J gene: TRBJ2-3; clone size: once; V gene: TRBV7-2; CDR3 DNA: TGTGCCAGCAGCTTAGCCCCGGCGGGAGCTACAGATACGCAGTATTTT; CDR3 protein: CASSLAPAGATDTQYF
D gene: .; J gene: TRBJ1-5; clone size: .; V gene: TRBV28; CDR3 DNA: TGTGCCAGCACCCTGTATAGCAATCAGCCCCAGCATTTT; CDR3 protein: CASTLYSNQPQHF
D gene: .; J gene: TRBJ2-1; clone size: .; V gene: TRBV6-5; CDR3 DNA: TGTGCCAGCAGTTACCGGGGTAGCTACAATGAGCAGTTCTTC; CDR3 protein: CASSYRGSYNEQFF
D gene: .; J gene: TRBJ1-6; clone size: .; V gene: TRBV10-3; CDR3 DNA: TGTGCCATCAGTGGTGGAGGGAATCTGAGCTCCTATAATTCACCCCTCCACTTT; CDR3 protein: CAISGGGNLSSYNSPLHF
D gene: .; J gene: TRBJ1-5; clone size: .; V gene: TRBV2; CDR3 DNA: TGTGCCAGCAGACCTAGACAGGGCAATCAGCCCCAGCATTTT; CDR3 protein: CASRPRQGNQPQHF
D gene: TRBD1; J gene: TRBJ1-1; clone size: .; V gene: TRBV7-8; CDR3 DNA: TGTGCCAGGTGGACAGGGCGGACAACTGAAGCTTTCTTT; CDR3 protein: CARWTGRTTEAFF
D gene: .; J gene: TRBJ1-2; clone size: .; V gene: TRBV18; CDR3 DNA: TGTGCCAGCTCACCACCCCTGACATTGTATGGCTACACCTTC; CDR3 protein: CASSPPLTLYGYTF
D gene: .; J gene: TRBJ2-7; clone size: .; V gene: TRBV29-1; CDR3 DNA: TGCAGCGTTGTGACAGCTAACTCCTACGAGCAGTACTTC; CDR3 protein: CSVVTANSYEQYF
D gene: .; J gene: TRBJ2-1; clone size: .; V gene: TRBV19; CDR3 DNA: TGTGCCAGTAGTATGGGGCGTTTCTCCTACAATGAGCAGTTCTTC; CDR3 protein: CASSMGRFSYNEQFF